This T cell receptor beta chain came from a study of T cell responses to AZD1222 COVID-19 vaccine. General study findings and limits: Across spike, vaccine-associated CD4 TCRs were found, dominant at 160-218 and 743-854. White British ancestry dominated among donors, who included more females, and clonal diversity was possibly underestimated.

The table came from immunoSEQ multiplex PCR; TCRdb's copy has only in-frame clones and leaves some out. Among 100,000 to 150,000 clones listed, about nine tenths were seen once. A single count supports this clone. Its antigen remains unidentified. The CDR3 is 17 amino acids. Trimming cost V 4 bases and J 0 bases, with 18 bases left between them. Germline-derived CDR1 and CDR2 are SGHDT and YYEEEE. This sample comprised peripheral blood, obtained on day 0 of AZD1222 vaccination. This clonotype was sampled from an adult in good health. This chain connects TRBV5-6 to TRBJ2-3; no reliable D call. CDR3 DNA sequence: TGTGCCAGCAGCCTGGGTGTGGGCGTGGTCAGCACAGATACGCAGTATTTT. Translating gives CASSLGVGVVSTDTQYF.